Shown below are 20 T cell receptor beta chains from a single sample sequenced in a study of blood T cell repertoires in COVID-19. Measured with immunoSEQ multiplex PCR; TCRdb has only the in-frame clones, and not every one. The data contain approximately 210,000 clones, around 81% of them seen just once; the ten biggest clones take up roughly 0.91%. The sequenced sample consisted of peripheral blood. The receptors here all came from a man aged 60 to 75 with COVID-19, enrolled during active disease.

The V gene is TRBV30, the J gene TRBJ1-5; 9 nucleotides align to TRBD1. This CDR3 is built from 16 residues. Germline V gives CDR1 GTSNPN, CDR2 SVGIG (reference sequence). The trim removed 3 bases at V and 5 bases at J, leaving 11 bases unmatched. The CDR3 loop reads CAWSSGAGQGYQPQHF. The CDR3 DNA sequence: TGTGCCTGGAGCTCCGGGGCCGGACAGGGGTATCAGCCCCAGCATTTT.

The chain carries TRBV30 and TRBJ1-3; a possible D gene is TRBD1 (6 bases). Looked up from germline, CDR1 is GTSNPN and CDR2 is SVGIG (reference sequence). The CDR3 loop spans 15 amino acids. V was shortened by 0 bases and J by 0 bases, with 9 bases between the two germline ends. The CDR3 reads CAWSVGQISGNTIYF. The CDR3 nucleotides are TGTGCCTGGAGTGTCGGACAGATCTCTGGAAACACCATATATTTT.

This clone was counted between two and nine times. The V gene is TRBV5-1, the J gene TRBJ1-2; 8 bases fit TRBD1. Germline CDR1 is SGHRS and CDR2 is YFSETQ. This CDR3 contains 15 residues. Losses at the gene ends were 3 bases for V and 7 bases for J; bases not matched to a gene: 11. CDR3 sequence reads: CASSSATGDERGYTF. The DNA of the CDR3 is TGCGCCAGCAGCTCCGCGACAGGGGATGAACGTGGCTACACCTTC.

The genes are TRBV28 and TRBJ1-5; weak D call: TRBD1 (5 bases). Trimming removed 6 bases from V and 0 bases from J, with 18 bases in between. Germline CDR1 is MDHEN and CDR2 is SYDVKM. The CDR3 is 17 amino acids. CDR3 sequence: CASSPPLDTFSNQPQHF. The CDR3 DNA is TGTGCCAGCAGCCCCCCCCTGGACACCTTTAGCAATCAGCCCCAGCATTTT.

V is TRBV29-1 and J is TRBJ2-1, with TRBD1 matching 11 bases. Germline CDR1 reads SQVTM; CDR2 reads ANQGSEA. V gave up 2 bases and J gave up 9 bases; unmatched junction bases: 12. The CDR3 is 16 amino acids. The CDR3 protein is CSVELPGQGVTFEQFF. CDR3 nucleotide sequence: TGCAGCGTTGAATTGCCGGGACAGGGGGTTACATTTGAGCAGTTCTTC.

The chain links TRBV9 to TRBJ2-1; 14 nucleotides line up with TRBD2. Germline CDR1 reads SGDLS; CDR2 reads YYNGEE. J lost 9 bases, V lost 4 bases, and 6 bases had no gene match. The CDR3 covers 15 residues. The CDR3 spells CASSPGLAGAGEQFF. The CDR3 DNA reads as TGTGCCAGCAGCCCGGGACTAGCGGGAGCCGGTGAGCAGTTCTTC.

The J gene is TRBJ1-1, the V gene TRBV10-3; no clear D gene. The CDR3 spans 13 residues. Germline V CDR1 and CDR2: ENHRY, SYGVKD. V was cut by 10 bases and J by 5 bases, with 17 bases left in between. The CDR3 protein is CATAPGEGTEAFF. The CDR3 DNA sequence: TGTGCCACCGCCCCCGGGGAAGGTACTGAAGCTTTCTTT.

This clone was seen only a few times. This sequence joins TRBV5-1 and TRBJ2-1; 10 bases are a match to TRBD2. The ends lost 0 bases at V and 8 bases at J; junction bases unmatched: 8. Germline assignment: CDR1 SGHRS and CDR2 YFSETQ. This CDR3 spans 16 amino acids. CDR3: CASSLEASGSTHEQFF. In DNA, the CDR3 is TGCGCCAGCAGCTTGGAGGCTAGCGGGAGTACCCATGAGCAGTTCTTC.

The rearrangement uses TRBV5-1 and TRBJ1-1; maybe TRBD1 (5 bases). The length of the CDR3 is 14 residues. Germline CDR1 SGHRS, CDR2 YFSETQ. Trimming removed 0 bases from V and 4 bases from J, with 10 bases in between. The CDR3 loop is CASSLAPGSTEAFF. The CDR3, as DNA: TGCGCCAGCAGCTTGGCCCCAGGGTCCACTGAAGCTTTCTTT.

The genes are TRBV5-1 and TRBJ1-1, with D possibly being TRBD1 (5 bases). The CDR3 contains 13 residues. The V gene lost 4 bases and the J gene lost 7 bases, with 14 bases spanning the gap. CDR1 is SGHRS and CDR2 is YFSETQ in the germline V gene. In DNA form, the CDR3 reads TGCGCCAGCAGCGAATCTGGGGGGTATGAAGCTTTCTTT. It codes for CASSESGGYEAFF.

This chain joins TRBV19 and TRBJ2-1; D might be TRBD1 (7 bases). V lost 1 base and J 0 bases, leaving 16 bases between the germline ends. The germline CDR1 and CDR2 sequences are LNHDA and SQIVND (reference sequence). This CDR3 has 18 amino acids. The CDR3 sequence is CASSIGWRGRSSYNEQFF. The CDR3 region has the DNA TGTGCCAGTAGTATAGGGTGGAGGGGGCGAAGCTCCTACAATGAGCAGTTCTTC.

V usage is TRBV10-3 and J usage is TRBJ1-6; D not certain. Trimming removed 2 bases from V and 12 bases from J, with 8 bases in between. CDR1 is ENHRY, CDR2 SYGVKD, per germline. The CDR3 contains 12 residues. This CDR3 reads CAISENLGPLHF. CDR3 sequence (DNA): TGTGCCATCAGTGAGAATCTCGGACCCCTCCACTTT.

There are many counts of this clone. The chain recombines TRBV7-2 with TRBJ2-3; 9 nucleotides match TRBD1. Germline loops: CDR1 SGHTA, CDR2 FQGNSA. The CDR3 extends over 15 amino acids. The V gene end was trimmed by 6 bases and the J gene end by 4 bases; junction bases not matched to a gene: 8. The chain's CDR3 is CASRFDRGGPDTQYF. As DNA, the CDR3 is TGTGCCAGCAGGTTCGACAGGGGGGGCCCAGATACGCAGTATTTT.

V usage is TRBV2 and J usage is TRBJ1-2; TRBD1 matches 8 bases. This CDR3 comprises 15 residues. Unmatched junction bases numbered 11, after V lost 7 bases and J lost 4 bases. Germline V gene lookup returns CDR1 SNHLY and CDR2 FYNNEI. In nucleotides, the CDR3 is TGTGCCAGCACATCTCTGGACAGGGCTCCCTATGGCTACACCTTC. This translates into CASTSLDRAPYGYTF.

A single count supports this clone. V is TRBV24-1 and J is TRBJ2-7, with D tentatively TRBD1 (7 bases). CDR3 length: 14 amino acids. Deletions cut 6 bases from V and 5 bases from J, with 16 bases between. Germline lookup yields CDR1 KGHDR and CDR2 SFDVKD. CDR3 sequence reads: CATSRGQGGNEQYF. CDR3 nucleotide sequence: TGTGCCACCAGTCGCGGCCAGGGGGGTAACGAGCAGTACTTC.

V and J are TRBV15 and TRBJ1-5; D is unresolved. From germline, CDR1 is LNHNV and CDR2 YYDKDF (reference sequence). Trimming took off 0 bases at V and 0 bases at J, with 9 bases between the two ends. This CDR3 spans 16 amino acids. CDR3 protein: CATSRESTVSNQPQHF. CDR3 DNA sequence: TGTGCCACCAGCAGAGAGAGTACAGTTAGCAATCAGCCCCAGCATTTT.

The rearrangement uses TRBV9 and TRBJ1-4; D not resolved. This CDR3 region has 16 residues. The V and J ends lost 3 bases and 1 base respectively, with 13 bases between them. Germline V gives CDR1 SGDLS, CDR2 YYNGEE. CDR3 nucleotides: TGTGCCAGCAGCGAGTGGGGAGGGCGAACTAATGAAAAACTGTTTTTT. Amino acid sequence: CASSEWGGRTNEKLFF.

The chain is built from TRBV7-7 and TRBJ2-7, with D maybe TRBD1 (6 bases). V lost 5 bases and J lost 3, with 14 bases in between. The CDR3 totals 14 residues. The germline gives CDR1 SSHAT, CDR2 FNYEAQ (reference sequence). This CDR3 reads CASSVGGQSYEQYF. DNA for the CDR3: TGTGCCAGCAGCGTAGGCGGACAGAGCTACGAGCAGTACTTC.

In nucleotides, the CDR3 is TGTGCCAGCAGCCAACCTAGGGGAGGGGGAGACTACACCATATATTTT. This gives the protein CASSQPRGGGDYTIYF. The genes are TRBV4-2 and TRBJ1-3; weak D call: TRBD1 (6 bases). V lost 2 bases, J lost 8 bases, and 19 bases lay in between. Germline-derived CDR1 and CDR2 are LGHNA and YNFKEQ. This CDR3 has 16 residues.

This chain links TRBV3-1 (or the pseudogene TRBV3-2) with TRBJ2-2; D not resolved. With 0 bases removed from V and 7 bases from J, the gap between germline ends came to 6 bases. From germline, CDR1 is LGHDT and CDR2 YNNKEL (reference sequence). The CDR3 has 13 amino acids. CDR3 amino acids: CASSQDRVGELFF. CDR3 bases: TGTGCCAGCAGCCAAGATCGAGTCGGGGAGCTGTTTTTT.